The rows below give T cell receptor beta chains drawn from one sample of a study of cytomegalovirus exposure and HLA in healthy donors. Here immunoSEQ multiplex PCR was the method, and the copy in TCRdb shows in-frame clones only, minus some. The sample consists of some 180,000 clones, approximately 9.5% of them appearing once. Input material: PBMCs. The receptor set was obtained from a woman aged 25 to 39 in good health and CMV-seropositive. Each CDR3 is given with its conserved first and last residue. Fields, in order: V gene, clone size, D gene, CDR3 length, J gene, CDR3 DNA, CDR3 protein. The D gene is left open where the match is weak. Only some rows state a clone size, as once, few, many or a class for expanded clones.

V: TRBV5-1; size: few; D: TRBD2; length: 17; J: TRBJ2-3; DNA: TGCGCCAGCAGGTCCCTTAGCGGGAGGGCCGCCAAAGATACGCAGTATTTT; CDR3: CASRSLSGRAAKDTQYF
V: TRBV11-3; size: few; D: TRBD1; length: 14; J: TRBJ1-1; DNA: TGTGCCAGCAGCCCGGGACAGGGTATGACTGAAGCTTTCTTT; CDR3: CASSPGQGMTEAFF
V: TRBV6-6; size: .; D: TRBD2; length: 15; J: TRBJ2-2; DNA: TGTGCCAGCAGTCTCCTACTAGCGGGAGTCGGGGAGCTGTTTTTT; CDR3: CASSLLLAGVGELFF
V: TRBV7-6; size: .; D: .; length: 12; J: TRBJ2-1; DNA: TGTGCCAGCAGCCGTCTAGTGGATGAGCAGTTCTTC; CDR3: CASSRLVDEQFF
V: TRBV19; size: few; D: .; length: 15; J: TRBJ1-2; DNA: TGTGCCAGTAACTTCGGGACTCAATATAACTATGGCTACACCTTC; CDR3: CASNFGTQYNYGYTF
V: TRBV9; size: few; D: TRBD1; length: 16; J: TRBJ1-1; DNA: TGTGCCAGCAGCGAGCCCAGACAGGGAACCCACACTGAAGCTTTCTTT; CDR3: CASSEPRQGTHTEAFF
V: TRBV14; size: .; D: .; length: 16; J: TRBJ2-6; DNA: TGTGCCAGCAGCCGCTCTGGGGCGTCTGGGGCCAACGTCCTGACTTTC; CDR3: CASSRSGASGANVLTF
V: TRBV11-2; size: few; D: .; length: 18; J: TRBJ1-1; DNA: TGTGCCAGCAGCTTAGTTAGGGCTCCAGGGGAATTGAACACTGAAGCTTTCTTT; CDR3: CASSLVRAPGELNTEAFF
V: TRBV19; size: few; D: TRBD1; length: 15; J: TRBJ1-2; DNA: TGTGCCAGTAGTATTAGAGGACAGGGCCCCTATGGCTACACCTTC; CDR3: CASSIRGQGPYGYTF
V: TRBV5-1; size: .; D: TRBD2; length: 17; J: TRBJ2-1; DNA: TGCGCCAGCAGCTTGGTGGCGGGGACTAGCGGTGTGGATGAGCAGTTCTTC; CDR3: CASSLVAGTSGVDEQFF
V: TRBV11-2; size: few; D: .; length: 16; J: TRBJ1-4; DNA: TGTGCCAGCAGCCATCATCCGACGGCTAGTAATGAAAAACTGTTTTTT; CDR3: CASSHHPTASNEKLFF
V: TRBV18; size: once; D: .; length: 14; J: TRBJ2-1; DNA: TGTGCCAGCTCAGACGGGAACTCCTACAATGAGCAGTTCTTC; CDR3: CASSDGNSYNEQFF
V: TRBV5-1; size: .; D: TRBD2; length: 15; J: TRBJ2-1; DNA: TGCGCCAGCAGCTTGCTGGCGGGAGGCCCTAATGAGCAGTTCTTC; CDR3: CASSLLAGGPNEQFF
V: TRBV25-1; size: .; D: .; length: 10; J: TRBJ2-1; DNA: TGTGCCAGCCGGTTAAATGAGCAGTTCTTC; CDR3: CASRLNEQFF
V: TRBV14; size: few; D: TRBD2; length: 14; J: TRBJ2-5; DNA: TGTGCCAGCAGCCTGGCCAGCGGGAGGCAGACCCAGTACTTC; CDR3: CASSLASGRQTQYF
V: TRBV9; size: few; D: .; length: 14; J: TRBJ2-5; DNA: TGTGCCAGCAGCGTAGCGAGGGGAGGAGAGACCCAGTACTTC; CDR3: CASSVARGGETQYF
V: TRBV11-2; size: .; D: .; length: 15; J: TRBJ2-2; DNA: TGTGCCAGCAGCTTAGAGAGAATGAACACCGGGGAGCTGTTTTTT; CDR3: CASSLERMNTGELFF
V: TRBV5-1; size: few; D: TRBD2; length: 16; J: TRBJ2-1; DNA: TGCGCCAGCAGCTTCCTGACTAGCGGGAGGATTGGTGAGCAGTTCTTC; CDR3: CASSFLTSGRIGEQFF
V: TRBV7-7; size: .; D: TRBD2; length: 17; J: TRBJ2-5; DNA: TGTGCCAGCAGCGGGGGCCTAGCGGGAAGTAGGGGGGAGACCCAGTACTTC; CDR3: CASSGGLAGSRGETQYF
V: TRBV2; size: .; D: TRBD1; length: 14; J: TRBJ1-4; DNA: TGTGCCAGCAGCCGACAGGGGTCAAATGAAAAACTGTTTTTT; CDR3: CASSRQGSNEKLFF
V: TRBV11-2; size: .; D: .; length: 15; J: TRBJ1-2; DNA: TGTGCCAGCAGCTTAGAGGGGCTGGGAAGGTATGGCTACACCTTC; CDR3: CASSLEGLGRYGYTF
V: TRBV25-1; size: few; D: .; length: 11; J: TRBJ2-2; DNA: TGTGCCAGCAGTACGGAGGGGGAGCTGTTTTTT; CDR3: CASSTEGELFF
V: TRBV7-2; size: few; D: .; length: 15; J: TRBJ2-7; DNA: TGTGCCAGCAGCTTTGTCAAGGACAGCTCCTACGAGCAGTACTTC; CDR3: CASSFVKDSSYEQYF
V: TRBV6-1; size: few; D: TRBD2; length: 17; J: TRBJ2-5; DNA: TGTGCCAGCAGTGAAATCAATAGCGGGAGGGCGAGGGAGACCCAGTACTTC; CDR3: CASSEINSGRARETQYF
V: TRBV9; size: few; D: .; length: 12; J: TRBJ2-1; DNA: TGTGCCAGCAGCCTCCTACCCAATGAGCAGTTCTTC; CDR3: CASSLLPNEQFF
V: TRBV6-5; size: .; D: .; length: 14; J: TRBJ2-6; DNA: TGTGCCAGCAGAAGGGGTTCTGGGGCCAACGTCCTGACTTTC; CDR3: CASRRGSGANVLTF
V: TRBV6-5; size: .; D: TRBD2; length: 15; J: TRBJ2-7; DNA: TGTGCCAGCAGCAAACTAGCGAGGAGCTCCTACGAGCAGTACTTC; CDR3: CASSKLARSSYEQYF
V: TRBV14; size: few; D: .; length: 13; J: TRBJ2-5; DNA: TGTGCCAGCAGCCAGTCTATCCAAGAGACCCAGTACTTC; CDR3: CASSQSIQETQYF
V: TRBV18; size: .; D: TRBD1; length: 14; J: TRBJ2-3; DNA: TGTGCCAGCTCACCAGTACAGGGGGAAGATACGCAGTATTTT; CDR3: CASSPVQGEDTQYF
V: TRBV7-8; size: .; D: .; length: 12; J: TRBJ2-3; DNA: TGTGCCAGCAGCAACCGGGGGGATACGCAGTATTTT; CDR3: CASSNRGDTQYF
V: TRBV6-5; size: few; D: TRBD1; length: 15; J: TRBJ2-7; DNA: TGTGCCAGCAGCCCAACCGGGACAGGCTCCTACGAGCAGTACTTC; CDR3: CASSPTGTGSYEQYF
V: TRBV11-2; size: few; D: .; length: 13; J: TRBJ1-1; DNA: TGTGCCAGCAGCTTAGAGCAGGGCACTGAAGCTTTCTTT; CDR3: CASSLEQGTEAFF
V: TRBV5-5; size: few; D: .; length: 18; J: TRBJ2-1; DNA: TGTGCCAGCAGCCTAAGTCTTCAGGAGGGCCGCACCTACAATGAGCAGTTCTTC; CDR3: CASSLSLQEGRTYNEQFF
V: TRBV25-1; size: .; D: .; length: 13; J: TRBJ1-5; DNA: TGTGCCAGCAGTGAATCCTGGGCACAGCCCCAGCATTTT; CDR3: CASSESWAQPQHF
V: TRBV5-1; size: .; D: .; length: 15; J: TRBJ1-6; DNA: TGCGCCAGCAGCTTGGTAGGGGCAGGAAATTCACCCCTCCACTTT; CDR3: CASSLVGAGNSPLHF
V: TRBV6-5; size: few; D: .; length: 16; J: TRBJ2-7; DNA: TGTGCCAGCAGTTACTCCCCCGAGGTAGCTCATCGCGAGCAGTACTTC; CDR3: CASSYSPEVAHREQYF
V: TRBV5-1; size: .; D: TRBD1; length: 14; J: TRBJ1-2; DNA: TGCGCCAGCAGCCCTGGGACAGCTAACTATGGCTACACCTTC; CDR3: CASSPGTANYGYTF
V: TRBV5-6; size: .; D: .; length: 14; J: TRBJ2-7; DNA: TGTGCCAGCAGCTGGGGGGCGGGCGGGAGCGAGCAGTACTTC; CDR3: CASSWGAGGSEQYF
V: TRBV19; size: few; D: .; length: 15; J: TRBJ2-7; DNA: TGTGCCAGTAGTATGTCTCGGGTTCCTCCCTACGAGCAGTACTTC; CDR3: CASSMSRVPPYEQYF
V: TRBV5-1; size: .; D: TRBD2; length: 15; J: TRBJ2-5; DNA: TGCGCCAGCAGCCCGCATAGCGGGAGTAAAGAGACCCAGTACTTC; CDR3: CASSPHSGSKETQYF